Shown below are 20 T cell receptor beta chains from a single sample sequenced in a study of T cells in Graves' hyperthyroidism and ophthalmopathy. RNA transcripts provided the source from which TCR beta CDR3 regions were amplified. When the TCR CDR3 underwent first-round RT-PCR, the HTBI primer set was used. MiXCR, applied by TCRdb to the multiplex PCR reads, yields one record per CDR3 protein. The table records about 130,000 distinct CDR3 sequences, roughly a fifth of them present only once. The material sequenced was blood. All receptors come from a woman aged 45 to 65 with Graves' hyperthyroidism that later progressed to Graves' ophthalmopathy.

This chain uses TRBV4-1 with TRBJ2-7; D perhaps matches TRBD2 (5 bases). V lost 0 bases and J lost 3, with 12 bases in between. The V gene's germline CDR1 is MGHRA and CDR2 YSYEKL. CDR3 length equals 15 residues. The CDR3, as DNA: TGCGCCAGCAGCCAAGATCGTACAAGCGGCTACGAGCAGTACTTC. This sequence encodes CASSQDRTSGYEQYF.

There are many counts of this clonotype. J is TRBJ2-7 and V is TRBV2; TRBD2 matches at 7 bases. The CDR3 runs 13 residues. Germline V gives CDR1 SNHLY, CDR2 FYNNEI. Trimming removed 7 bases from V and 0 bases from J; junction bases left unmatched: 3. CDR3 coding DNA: TGTGCCAGCACGGGGGGTACCTCCTACGAGCAGTACTTC. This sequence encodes CASTGGTSYEQYF.

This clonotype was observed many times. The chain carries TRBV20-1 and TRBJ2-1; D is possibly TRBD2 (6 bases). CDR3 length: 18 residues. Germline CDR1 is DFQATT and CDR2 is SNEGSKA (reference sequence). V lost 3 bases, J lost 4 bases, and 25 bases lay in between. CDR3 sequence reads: CSASPAGTYKGDYNEQFF. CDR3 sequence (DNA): TGCAGTGCTAGCCCCGCTGGGACTTACAAAGGTGATTACAATGAGCAGTTCTTC.

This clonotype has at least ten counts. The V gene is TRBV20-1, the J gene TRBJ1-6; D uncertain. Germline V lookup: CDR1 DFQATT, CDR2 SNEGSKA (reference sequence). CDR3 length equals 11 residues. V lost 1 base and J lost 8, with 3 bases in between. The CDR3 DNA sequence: TGCAGTGCTAGAGCCGATTCACCCCTCCACTTT. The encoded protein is CSARADSPLHF.

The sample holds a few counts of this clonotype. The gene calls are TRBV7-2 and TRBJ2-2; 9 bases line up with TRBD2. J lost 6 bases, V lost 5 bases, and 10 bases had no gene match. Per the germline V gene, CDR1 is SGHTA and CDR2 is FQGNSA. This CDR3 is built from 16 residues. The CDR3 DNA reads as TGTGCCAGCAGCACCTCGCCGGGACTAGCTGCCGGGGAGCTGTTTTTT. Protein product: CASSTSPGLAAGELFF.

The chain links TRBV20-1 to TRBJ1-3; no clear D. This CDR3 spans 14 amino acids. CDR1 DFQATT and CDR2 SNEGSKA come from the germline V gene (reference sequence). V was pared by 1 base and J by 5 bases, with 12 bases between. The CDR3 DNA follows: TGCAGTGCTAGAGTGGCCGATTCGCGAAACACCATATATTTT. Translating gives CSARVADSRNTIYF.

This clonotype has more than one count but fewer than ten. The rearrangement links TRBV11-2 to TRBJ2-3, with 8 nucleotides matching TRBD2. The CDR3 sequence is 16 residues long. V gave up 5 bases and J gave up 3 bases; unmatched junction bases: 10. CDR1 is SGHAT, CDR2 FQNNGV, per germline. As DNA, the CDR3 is TGTGCCAGCAGCCCACCCGGACTAGCTAGGACAGATACGCAGTATTTT. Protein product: CASSPPGLARTDTQYF.

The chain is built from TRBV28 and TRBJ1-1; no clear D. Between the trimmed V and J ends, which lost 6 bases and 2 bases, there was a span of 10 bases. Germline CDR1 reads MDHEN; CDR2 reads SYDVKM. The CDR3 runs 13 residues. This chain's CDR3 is CASRRRLNTEAFF. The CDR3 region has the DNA TGTGCCAGCAGACGGCGCTTAAACACTGAAGCTTTCTTT.

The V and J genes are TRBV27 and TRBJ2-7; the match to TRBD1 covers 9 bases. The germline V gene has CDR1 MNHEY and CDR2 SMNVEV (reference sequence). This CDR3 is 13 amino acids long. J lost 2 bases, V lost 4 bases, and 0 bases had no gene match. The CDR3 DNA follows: TGTGCCAGCAGTTACAGGGGGCCCTACGAGCAGTACTTC. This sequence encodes CASSYRGPYEQYF.

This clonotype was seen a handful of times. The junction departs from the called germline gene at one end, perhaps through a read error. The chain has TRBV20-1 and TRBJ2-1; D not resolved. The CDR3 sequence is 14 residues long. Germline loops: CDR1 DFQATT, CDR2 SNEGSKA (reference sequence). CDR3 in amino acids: CSANEHHSFNEQFF. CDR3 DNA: TGCAGTGCTAATGAACACCACTCCTTCAATGAGCAGTTCTTC.

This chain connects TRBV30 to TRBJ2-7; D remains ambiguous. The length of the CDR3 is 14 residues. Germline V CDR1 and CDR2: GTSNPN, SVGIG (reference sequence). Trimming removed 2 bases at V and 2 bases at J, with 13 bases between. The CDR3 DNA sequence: TGTGCCTGGAGTTCGGATAGCCGTACCTACGAGCAGTACTTC. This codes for CAWSSDSRTYEQYF.

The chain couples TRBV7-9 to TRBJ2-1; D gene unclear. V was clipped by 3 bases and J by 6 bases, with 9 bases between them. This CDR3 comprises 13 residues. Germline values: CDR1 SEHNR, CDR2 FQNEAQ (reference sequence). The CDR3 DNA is TGTGCCAGCAGCTTTGCCTCGGCCAATGAGCAGTTCTTC. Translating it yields CASSFASANEQFF.

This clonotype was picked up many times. CDR3 amino acids: CASSPSQGNTEAFF. CDR3 DNA: TGTGCCAGCTCACCTTCCCAAGGGAACACTGAAGCTTTCTTT. The V call is TRBV18, the J call TRBJ1-1, with D uncertain. The CDR3 covers 14 residues. V was cut by 3 bases and J by 1 base, with 9 bases left in between. Looked up from germline, CDR1 is KGHSH and CDR2 is LQKENI. Variable domain in full (rest from reference TRBV18 and TRBJ1-1): NAGVMQNPRHLVRRRGQEARLRCSPMKGHSHVYWYRQLPEEGLKFMVYLQKENIIDESGMPKERFSAEFPKEGPSILRIQQVVRGDSAAYFCASSPSQGNTEAFFGQGTRLTVV.

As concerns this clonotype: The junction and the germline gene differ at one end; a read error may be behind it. The CDR3 DNA is TGTGCCGGCAGCAGAACAGGGGGCCAGGAAAAACTGTTTTTT. Amino acids: CAGSRTGGQEKLFF. The chain employs TRBV5-8 and TRBJ1-4, with 9 bases identical to TRBD1. Germline V gives CDR1 SGHTS, CDR2 YDEGEE. CDR3 length: 14 residues.

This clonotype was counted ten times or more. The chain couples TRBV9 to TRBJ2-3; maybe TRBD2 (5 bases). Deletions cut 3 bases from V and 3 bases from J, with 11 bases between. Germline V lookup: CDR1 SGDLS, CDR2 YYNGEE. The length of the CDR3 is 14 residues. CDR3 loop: CASSGSSSTDTQYF. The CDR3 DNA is TGTGCCAGCAGCGGTTCTAGCTCGACAGATACGCAGTATTTT.

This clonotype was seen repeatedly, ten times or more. The CDR3 protein is CASSLMDDYEQYF. The CDR3 nucleotides read TGTGCCAGCAGCCTAATGGACGACTACGAGCAGTACTTC. The V and J genes are TRBV5-5 and TRBJ2-7; no clear D gene. The length of the CDR3 is 13 residues. Germline V gene lookup returns CDR1 SGHKS and CDR2 YYEKEE (reference sequence). V lost 4 bases, J lost 3 bases, and 11 bases lay in between.

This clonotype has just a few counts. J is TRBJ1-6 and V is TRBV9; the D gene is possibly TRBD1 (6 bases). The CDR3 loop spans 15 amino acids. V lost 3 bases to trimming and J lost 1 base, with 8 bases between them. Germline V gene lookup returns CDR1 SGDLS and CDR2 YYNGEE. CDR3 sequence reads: CASSAGVSYNSPLHF. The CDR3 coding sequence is TGTGCCAGCAGCGCAGGGGTTTCCTATAATTCACCCCTCCACTTT.

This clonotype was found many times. CDR3 region: CASSATGVGTEAFF. The CDR3 DNA is TGTGCCAGCAGTGCGACAGGGGTCGGCACTGAAGCTTTCTTT. The J gene is TRBJ1-1, the V gene TRBV6-1; 8 bases fit TRBD1. Losses at the gene ends were 4 bases for V and 4 bases for J; bases not matched to a gene: 5. CDR1 MNHNS and CDR2 SASEGT come from the germline V gene. The CDR3 spans 14 residues.

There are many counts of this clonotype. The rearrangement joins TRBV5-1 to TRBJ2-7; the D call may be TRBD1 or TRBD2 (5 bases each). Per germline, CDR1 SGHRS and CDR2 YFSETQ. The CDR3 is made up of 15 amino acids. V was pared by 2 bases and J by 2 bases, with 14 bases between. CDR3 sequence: CASSFTGTPPYEQYF. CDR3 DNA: TGCGCCAGCAGCTTCACCGGGACCCCTCCCTACGAGCAGTACTTC.

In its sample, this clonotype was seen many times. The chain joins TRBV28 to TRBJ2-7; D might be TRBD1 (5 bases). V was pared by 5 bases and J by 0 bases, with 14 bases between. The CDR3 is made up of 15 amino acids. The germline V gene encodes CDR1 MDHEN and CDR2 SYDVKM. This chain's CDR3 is CASSTPGLSSYEQYF. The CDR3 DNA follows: TGTGCCAGCAGTACCCCAGGGTTAAGCTCCTACGAGCAGTACTTC.